The T cell receptor beta chain under discussion was sequenced for a study of graft-versus-host responses after intestinal transplantation. Points from the study as a whole: GvH clones turned up in recipient marrow; some had shown up first in ileum or blood.

Profiling relied on immunoSEQ multiplex PCR, and the TCRdb table lists in-frame clones only, not all of them. The sample records 75,000 to 100,000 clones, 80% to 95% being singletons. This clone was recorded a few times. What it binds is not known. This TCR was sampled from a human patient who received an intestinal transplant, so some T cells may come from the graft donor. The sequencing used PBMCs, collected approximately 470 days after intestinal transplant.

CDR3 protein: CASSYAPDRTYEQYF. The CDR3 nucleotides are TGTGCCAGCAGTTACGCCCCGGACAGAACCTACGAGCAGTACTTC. The rearrangement links TRBV6-5 to TRBJ2-7; D might be TRBD1 (6 bases). CDR3 length equals 15 residues. CDR1 is MNHEY, CDR2 SVGAGI, per germline. The V end was cut by 2 bases, the J end by 2 bases, with 13 bases between.